The 23 T cell receptor beta chains presented below share a single source sample, sequenced in a study of OX40 agonist ivuxolimab in advanced cancers. TCRdb keeps only in-frame clones here, not all; method: immunoSEQ multiplex PCR. The sample carries some 150,000 clones, 90% recorded once. The sample in question was CD4+ or CD8+ T cells sorted from blood, obtained in a trial of the OX40 agonist ivuxolimab. These receptors were obtained from an adult with an advanced solid tumor such as melanoma, head and neck, liver or kidney cancer.

This chain uses TRBV2 with TRBJ2-5; tentative D call: TRBD1 (5 bases). Germline V lookup: CDR1 SNHLY, CDR2 FYNNEI. This CDR3 comprises 15 residues. Trimming took 1 base from V and 5 from J, leaving 14 bases between them. The CDR3 region is CASSEGQGNSETQYF. Written as DNA, the CDR3 is TGTGCCAGCAGTGAAGGGCAGGGAAATAGCGAGACCCAGTACTTC.

The chain couples TRBV5-1 to TRBJ1-6; 7 bases are a match to TRBD1. The length of the CDR3 is 15 residues. The junction had 4 bases not matched to a gene; V was cut back by 3 bases and J by 4 bases. Per germline, CDR1 SGHRS and CDR2 YFSETQ. CDR3 sequence reads: CASSSGQVYNSPLHF. DNA for the CDR3: TGCGCCAGCAGCTCCGGACAGGTTTATAATTCACCCCTCCACTTT. The full variable domain, completed using reference TRBV5-1 and TRBJ1-6, is KAGVTQTPRYLIKTRGQQVTLSCSPISGHRSVSWYQQTPGQGLQFLFEYFSETQRNKGNFPGRFSGRQFSNSRSEMNVSTLELGDSALYLCASSSGQVYNSPLHFGNGTRLTVT.

V and J are TRBV9 and TRBJ2-5, with 7 bases that match TRBD2. Germline values: CDR1 SGDLS, CDR2 YYNGEE. The CDR3 covers 16 residues. V shed 0 bases, J shed 1 base, and the junction held 6 bases outside the gene matches. The CDR3 reads CASSVAAGEGQETQYF. The CDR3, as DNA: TGTGCCAGCAGCGTAGCCGCGGGGGAGGGCCAAGAGACCCAGTACTTC.

V and J are TRBV21-1 and TRBJ2-5; TRBD2 reflects the table's D call only, with no check against the DNA. TRBV21-1 represents a pseudogene. The CDR3 length is 15 residues. This CDR3 is CASSEGLAAPETQYF. The CDR3 DNA follows: TGTGCCAGCAGTGAGGGTTTGGCGGCTCCGGAGACCCAGTACTTC.

V is TRBV6-5 and J is TRBJ1-2; 10 nucleotides match TRBD1. The CDR3 contains 15 residues. V lost 2 bases and J lost 4; bases outside the gene matches: 4. Germline V CDR1 and CDR2: MNHEY, SVGAGI. The CDR3 reads CASSYGTGAPYGYTF. The CDR3 coding sequence is TGTGCCAGCAGTTACGGGACAGGGGCGCCCTATGGCTACACCTTC.

V and J are TRBV28 and TRBJ1-1; D perhaps matches TRBD1 (6 bases). From germline, CDR1 is MDHEN and CDR2 SYDVKM. V was trimmed by 9 bases and J by 4 bases, leaving 15 bases between them. The CDR3 contains 13 residues. The CDR3 DNA is TGTGCCAGTCTAAAGGGGGGGAGCACTGAAGCTTTCTTT. Its protein is CASLKGGSTEAFF. Drawing the rest from reference TRBV28 and TRBJ1-1, the complete variable domain is DVKVTQSSRYLVKRTGEKVFLECVQDMDHENMFWYRQDPGLGLRLIYFSYDVKMKEKGDIPEGYSVSREKKERFSLILESASTNQTSMYLCASLKGGSTEAFFGQGTRLTVV.

This clone was seen just once. The chain combines TRBV7-6 with TRBJ2-3, with TRBD2 as a possible D gene (6 bases). The CDR3 totals 16 residues. V lost 4 bases and J 4 bases, leaving 18 bases between the germline ends. In germline, CDR1 is SGHVS, CDR2 FNYEAQ. DNA for the CDR3: TGTGCCAGCAGCTCCTCTCACGGAGGGATGTCAGATACGCAGTATTTT. It translates to CASSSSHGGMSDTQYF.

The chain has TRBV7-2 and TRBJ2-7; D is uncertain. Germline-derived CDR1 and CDR2 are SGHTA and FQGNSA. CDR3 length: 13 amino acids. Trimming removed 2 bases from V and 5 bases from J, with 10 bases in between. CDR3 DNA: TGTGCCAGCAGCTTACAGAGGAGTGACGAGCAGTACTTC. Its protein product is CASSLQRSDEQYF.

The V and J genes are TRBV6-5 and TRBJ2-1, with a possible D match to TRBD1 (5 bases). V was shortened by 0 bases and J by 7 bases, with 16 bases between the two germline ends. There are 16 residues in the CDR3. The germline V gene encodes CDR1 MNHEY and CDR2 SVGAGI. DNA for the CDR3: TGTGCCAGCAGTTACTCGCTTTCGGCAGGGATAAATGAGCAGTTCTTC. Protein sequence: CASSYSLSAGINEQFF.

This chain uses TRBV4-3 with TRBJ2-3, with 8 nucleotides matching TRBD2. In germline, CDR1 is LGHNA, CDR2 YSLEER. This CDR3 has 19 residues. V gave up 3 bases and J gave up 1 base; unmatched junction bases: 15. In DNA form, the CDR3 reads TGCGCCAGCAGCCAGGCCTTCGCGGGAGGTTTGTCCCGCACAGATACGCAGTATTTT. Its translation: CASSQAFAGGLSRTDTQYF.

The chain combines TRBV9 with TRBJ2-7; no clear D. Germline loops: CDR1 SGDLS, CDR2 YYNGEE. Trimming took off 3 bases at V and 6 bases at J, with 13 bases between the two ends. The CDR3 is 13 amino acids. The CDR3 here is CASSDSPSGEQYF. The CDR3 nucleotides are TGTGCCAGCAGCGACAGCCCCAGTGGCGAGCAGTACTTC.

The gene calls are TRBV4-2 and TRBJ1-5; no clear D gene. V gave up 0 bases and J gave up 0 bases, with 12 bases separating them. Germline loops: CDR1 LGHNA, CDR2 YNFKEQ. This CDR3 has 17 residues. The CDR3: CASSQESLIYSNQPQHF. The CDR3, as DNA: TGTGCCAGCAGCCAAGAGAGTCTAATTTATAGCAATCAGCCCCAGCATTTT.

This chain links TRBV5-1 with TRBJ1-2, with D hard to call. This CDR3 has 14 amino acids. Per germline, CDR1 SGHRS and CDR2 YFSETQ. The germline V and J ends were trimmed by 4 bases and 3 bases, with 13 bases remaining between them. CDR3 sequence: CASSDGTRYYGYTF. CDR3 nucleotide sequence: TGCGCCAGCAGCGACGGAACAAGGTACTATGGCTACACCTTC.

There are a few counts of this clone. The CDR3 reads CASRGQGSYGYTF. The CDR3 DNA is TGTGCCAGCAGGGGACAGGGGTCCTATGGCTACACCTTC. The V gene is TRBV2, the J gene TRBJ1-2; 10 nucleotides match TRBD1. Germline loops: CDR1 SNHLY, CDR2 FYNNEI. Trimming cost V 6 bases and J 4 bases; bases outside gene matches: 2. The CDR3 is 13 amino acids.

The V gene is TRBV29-1, the J gene TRBJ2-5; D is undetermined. V lost 6 bases and J 0 bases, leaving 5 bases between the germline ends. Germline V gene lookup returns CDR1 SQVTM and CDR2 ANQGSEA. The length of the CDR3 is 11 residues. Written as DNA, the CDR3 is TGCAGCGTACGCAACCAAGAGACCCAGTACTTC. Protein sequence: CSVRNQETQYF. Full variable domain (remainder filled in from reference TRBV29-1 and TRBJ2-5): SAVISQKPSRDICQRGTSLTIQCQVDSQVTMMFWYRQQPGQSLTLIATANQGSEATYESGFVIDKFPISRPNLTFSTLTVSNMSPEDSSIYLCSVRNQETQYFGPGTRLLVL.

V is TRBV29-1 and J is TRBJ2-4; D possibly corresponds to TRBD1 (5 bases). V was pared by 3 bases and J by 1 base, with 10 bases between. The CDR3 is 14 amino acids. The V gene's germline CDR1 is SQVTM and CDR2 ANQGSEA. This CDR3 reads CSVEMKGAKNIQYF. In DNA, the CDR3 is TGCAGCGTTGAGATGAAGGGGGCCAAAAACATTCAGTACTTC.

The chain has TRBV15 and TRBJ2-1; D not resolved. Per the germline V gene, CDR1 is LNHNV and CDR2 is YYDKDF (reference sequence). This CDR3 contains 19 residues. V was shortened by 0 bases and J by 0 bases, with 18 bases between the two germline ends. The CDR3 nucleotides are TGTGCCACCAGCAGAGATAAAATGAAAAACAGAGCCTCCTACAATGAGCAGTTCTTC. It encodes CATSRDKMKNRASYNEQFF.

This chain connects TRBV4-3 to TRBJ2-1; either TRBD1 or TRBD2 may fit D (6 bases each). V was shortened by 0 bases and J by 2 bases, with 11 bases between the two germline ends. The CDR3 contains 16 residues. In germline, CDR1 is LGHNA, CDR2 YSLEER. In DNA form, the CDR3 reads TGCGCCAGCAGCCAAGATTGGGGGGCCACCTACAATGAGCAGTTCTTC. Its protein product is CASSQDWGATYNEQFF.

The chain joins TRBV5-1 to TRBJ2-1; D ambiguous. The CDR3 is made up of 13 amino acids. V lost 0 bases and J lost 5, with 6 bases in between. Germline V gene data show CDR1 as SGHRS and CDR2 as YFSETQ. As DNA, the CDR3 is TGCGCCAGCAGCTTGGCTGGAGACAATGAGCAGTTCTTC. Protein sequence: CASSLAGDNEQFF.

The CDR3 DNA is TGTGCCAGCTCACCAGGGACTCCTGATACCTACGAGCAGTACTTC. Its protein is CASSPGTPDTYEQYF. The J gene is TRBJ2-7, the V gene TRBV18; possibly TRBD2 for D (6 bases). Germline loops: CDR1 KGHSH, CDR2 LQKENI. V lost 2 bases and J 2 bases, leaving 13 bases between the germline ends. The CDR3 length is 15 residues.

This clone was counted a single time. This rearrangement joins TRBV30 to TRBJ1-5, with TRBD1 as a possible D gene (5 bases). The CDR3 sequence is 14 residues long. Germline CDR1 reads GTSNPN; CDR2 reads SVGIG (reference sequence). Trimming removed 1 base at V and 5 bases at J, with 12 bases between. The CDR3 DNA reads as TGTGCCTGGAGTGAGGGCAGGGAGGATCAGCCCCAGCATTTT. Its protein product is CAWSEGREDQPQHF.

This rearrangement joins TRBV7-9 to TRBJ2-5, with D perhaps matching TRBD2 (6 bases). The CDR3 is 15 amino acids. Between the trimmed V and J ends, which lost 5 bases and 0 bases, there was a span of 13 bases. The V gene's germline CDR1 is SEHNR and CDR2 FQNEAQ (reference sequence). CDR3 residues: CASSLIRGNQETQYF. The CDR3 DNA follows: TGTGCCAGCAGCCTTATACGGGGGAACCAAGAGACCCAGTACTTC.

The rearrangement uses TRBV7-8 and TRBJ2-7; 10 nucleotides agree with TRBD1. The CDR3 spans 15 residues. Germline V lookup: CDR1 SGHVS, CDR2 FQNEAQ. J gave up 7 bases and V 1 base, and 7 bases lay outside the gene matches. In nucleotides, the CDR3 is TGTGCCAGCAGCTTAGTGGGGACAGGGGTTGCGGAGCAGTACTTC. Encoded protein: CASSLVGTGVAEQYF.